The rows below give T cell receptor beta chains drawn from one sample of a study of T cells in Graves' hyperthyroidism and ophthalmopathy. TCRdb re-analysed the multiplex PCR reads in MiXCR, keeping a single row per CDR3 protein. The sample consists of about 290,000 distinct CDR3 sequences, less than 20% of them appearing once. Sample: blood. The receptors shown here come from a man between 50 and 59 years old with Graves' ophthalmopathy. Both conserved end residues are part of each CDR3. A D gene is named only where the DNA matches it firmly. Size tells how often a clone was seen (once, few, many) or the class of an expanded clone, and some rows leave it out.

size,D,J,V,CDR3,DNA
.,TRBD1,TRBJ1-4,TRBV20-1,CSAPRTGSEKLFF,TGCAGTGCTCCTCGGACAGGGTCTGAAAAACTGTTTTTT
once,.,TRBJ1-5,TRBV10-3,CAISAGTNNQPQHF,TGTGCCATCAGCGCCGGGACCAACAATCAGCCCCAGCATTTT
few,TRBD2,TRBJ2-7,TRBV18,CASSYSRLAGAYEQYF,TGTGCCAGCAGTTACTCGCGGCTAGCGGGAGCGTACGAGCAGTACTTC
many,TRBD2,TRBJ2-5,TRBV11-2,CASSLGSGVQETQYF,TGTGCCAGCAGCTTAGGAAGCGGGGTCCAAGAGACCCAGTACTTC
many,.,TRBJ2-7,TRBV20-1,CSARGAEYSYEQYF,TGCAGTGCTAGAGGAGCGGAGTACTCCTACGAGCAGTACTTC
few,TRBD2,TRBJ2-2,TRBV10-3,CAINESGIANTGELFF,TGTGCCATCAATGAGAGCGGGATCGCGAACACCGGGGAGCTGTTTTTT
.,.,TRBJ2-7,TRBV5-6,CASSLVLIAETYEQYF,TGTGCCAGCAGCTTGGTTCTCATCGCGGAAACCTACGAGCAGTACTTC
many,.,TRBJ1-1,TRBV28,CASSPPGQVNTEAFF,TGTGCCAGCAGTCCCCCTGGGCAGGTGAACACTGAAGCTTTCTTT
.,TRBD1,TRBJ2-1,TRBV6-2/TRBV6-3,CASSYRTGSGNEQFF,TGTGCCAGCAGTTATCGGACAGGGAGTGGGAATGAGCAGTTCTTC
.,.,TRBJ1-5,TRBV7-6,CASSLAGHSQPQHF,TGTGCCAGCAGCTTAGCAGGGCATAGTCAGCCCCAGCATTTT
.,.,TRBJ1-2,TRBV13,CASSLLSLPGYTF,TGTGCCAGCAGCTTATTATCGCTTCCCGGCTACACCTTC
few,.,TRBJ2-7,TRBV20-1,CSACLDSVCYEQYF,TGCAGTGCTTGCCTTGACAGCGTTTGCTACGAGCAGTACTTC
many,TRBD1,TRBJ2-7,TRBV7-6,CASSLALTTGETSYEQYF,TGTGCCAGCAGCTTAGCCCTCACCACAGGGGAGACCTCCTACGAGCAGTACTTC
once,.,TRBJ2-3,TRBV9,CASSRESVTDTQYF,TGTGCCAGCAGCCGGGAAAGCGTGACAGATACGCAGTATTTT
few,.,TRBJ1-5,TRBV6-1,CASSNRENQPQHF,TGTGCCAGCAGCAACAGGGAGAATCAGCCCCAGCATTTT
many,TRBD1,TRBJ2-7,TRBV2,CASSDGTVTYEQYF,TGTGCCAGCAGTGACGGGACAGTGACCTACGAGCAGTACTTC
.,.,TRBJ2-1,TRBV28,CASQGSERDEQFF,TGTGCCTCCCAGGGAAGCGAGAGAGATGAGCAGTTCTTC
many,TRBD2,TRBJ2-5,TRBV11-3,CASSLAQREVQETQYF,TGTGCCAGCAGCTTAGCCCAGCGGGAGGTCCAAGAGACCCAGTACTTC
.,.,TRBJ2-1,TRBV6-2/TRBV6-3,CASSYGSRGYNEQFF,TGTGCCAGCAGTTACGGCTCCAGGGGATACAATGAGCAGTTCTTC
many,.,TRBJ1-1,TRBV7-2,CASSKKRLNTEAFF,TGTGCCAGCAGCAAAAAACGTCTGAACACTGAAGCTTTCTTT
few,.,TRBJ1-5,TRBV19,CASSAGPLQPQHF,TGTGCCAGTAGCGCGGGGCCCCTACAGCCCCAGCATTTT
many,TRBD1,TRBJ1-5,TRBV20-1,CSASPPGQGGNQPQHF,TGCAGTGCGTCCCCCCCCGGACAGGGTGGTAATCAGCCCCAGCATTTT
.,.,TRBJ1-1,TRBV6-1,CASAPLTVGPRMNTEAFF,TGTGCCAGCGCCCCTCTGACAGTCGGACCGCGGATGAACACTGAAGCTTTCTTT
many,TRBD1,TRBJ1-1,TRBV29-1,CSVPGQGASEAFF,TGCAGCGTCCCGGGACAGGGGGCATCTGAAGCTTTCTTT
many,.,TRBJ1-5,TRBV2,CASSERGRNSNQPQHF,TGTGCCAGCAGTGAAAGGGGTCGGAATAGCAATCAGCCCCAGCATTTT
few,.,TRBJ2-6,TRBV28,CATYRPWANVLTF,TGTGCCACCTATAGGCCCTGGGCCAACGTCCTGACTTTC
many,.,TRBJ2-7,TRBV2,CASSATRATDSEQYF,TGTGCCAGCAGTGCTACCCGGGCAACGGATAGCGAGCAGTACTTC
.,TRBD1,TRBJ1-5,TRBV7-9,CASSLGGGQGGQPQHF,TGTGCCAGCAGCTTAGGTGGTGGACAGGGCGGTCAGCCCCAGCATTTT
few,TRBD2,TRBJ2-5,TRBV5-6,CASSLDSGWMETQYF,TGTGCCAGCAGCTTGGATAGCGGGTGGATGGAGACCCAGTACTTC
.,.,TRBJ2-3,TRBV4-1,CASSQGQVAVDTQYF,TGCGCCAGCAGCCAAGGACAGGTCGCGGTGGATACGCAGTATTTT
.,.,TRBJ2-3,TRBV3-1,CASSQGDLTDTQYF,TGTGCCAGCAGCCAAGGGGATCTCACAGATACGCAGTATTTT
few,TRBD2,TRBJ2-2,TRBV6-1,CASSVAGENTGELFF,TGTGCCAGCAGTGTTGCGGGAGAGAACACCGGGGAGCTGTTTTTT
many,.,TRBJ2-7,TRBV20-1,CSASRTDYEQYF,TGCAGTGCTAGCCGAACAGATTACGAGCAGTACTTC
.,TRBD1,TRBJ1-4,TRBV9,CASSGQGAFEKLFF,TGTGCCAGCAGCGGACAGGGGGCGTTCGAAAAACTGTTTTTT
few,.,TRBJ1-1,TRBV9,CASSVEGVGTEAFF,TGTGCCAGCAGCGTAGAAGGGGTTGGCACTGAAGCTTTCTTT
few,TRBD2,TRBJ2-1,TRBV2,CASSATGGRSSYNEQFF,TGTGCCAGCAGTGCTACGGGAGGGCGGAGCTCCTACAATGAGCAGTTCTTC
.,TRBD2,TRBJ2-7,TRBV27,CASSLSGTRRYEQYF,TGTGCCAGCAGTTTATCGGGGACTAGACGGTACGAGCAGTACTTC
many,TRBD1,TRBJ1-1,TRBV7-8,CASSAHRGWDTEAFF,TGTGCCAGCAGCGCCCACAGGGGTTGGGACACTGAAGCTTTCTTT
few,.,TRBJ1-2,TRBV29-1,CSAYQGDGYTF,TGCAGCGCCTACCAGGGTGATGGCTACACCTTC
many,TRBD2,TRBJ2-1,TRBV12-3/TRBV12-4,CASSLAQREGNEQFF,TGTGCCAGCAGTTTAGCCCAGCGGGAAGGCAATGAGCAGTTCTTC
once,TRBD2,TRBJ2-1,TRBV4-1,CASSHPGLAGGPREQFF,TGCGCCAGCAGCCACCCTGGACTAGCGGGAGGGCCCCGTGAGCAGTTCTTC
many,.,TRBJ1-4,TRBV28,CASSLRWTATNEKLFF,TGTGCCAGCAGTTTACGGTGGACTGCAACTAATGAAAAACTGTTTTTT
few,TRBD1,TRBJ2-5,TRBV5-6,CASSFFGQGDEETQYF,TGTGCCAGCAGCTTTTTCGGACAGGGAGACGAAGAGACCCAGTACTTC
many,.,TRBJ2-1,TRBV11-3,CASSSPGLAREQFF,TGTGCCAGCAGCTCCCCAGGGTTAGCGCGTGAGCAGTTCTTC
few,TRBD1,TRBJ2-5,TRBV6-2/TRBV6-3,CASSYVRTGIETQYF,TGTGCCAGCAGTTACGTTCGGACAGGGATAGAGACCCAGTACTTC
few,TRBD1,TRBJ1-3,TRBV5-1,CASSSGTGYSGNTIYF,TGCGCCAGCAGCTCGGGGACAGGTTACTCTGGAAACACCATATATTTT
many,.,TRBJ2-5,TRBV4-2,CASSQDRTAQETQYF,TGTGCCAGCAGCCAAGATCGGACGGCCCAAGAGACCCAGTACTTC
many,.,TRBJ2-1,TRBV3-1,CASSQSGAYNEQFF,TGTGCCAGCAGCCAAAGCGGCGCCTACAATGAGCAGTTCTTC
.,TRBD2,TRBJ2-1,TRBV6-4,CASSRTGGHSYNEQFF,TGTGCCAGCAGTAGGACGGGAGGGCACTCCTACAATGAGCAGTTCTTC
many,.,TRBJ2-1,TRBV11-3,CASSSTREQFF,TGTGCCAGCAGCTCAACACGGGAGCAGTTCTTC
many,.,TRBJ1-5,TRBV5-8,CASSLVVPPQHF,TGTGCCAGCAGCTTGGTAGTCCCGCCCCAGCATTTT
.,.,TRBJ2-3,TRBV20-1,CSVRRALDTQYF,TGCAGTGTCAGAAGAGCGTTGGATACGCAGTATTTT
few,TRBD2,TRBJ2-1,TRBV20-1,CSASEGRFGGGNLYNEQFF,TGCAGTGCTAGCGAGGGAAGATTTGGCGGGGGGAATCTCTACAATGAGCAGTTCTTC